These T cell receptor beta chains were read from a single sample in a study of human T cells and chemical hapten exposure. Each CDR3 protein is one row after TCRdb ran MiXCR on the RACE reads. Counted here are some 77,000 distinct CDR3 sequences, 10% occurring once; the ten biggest clones make up about 1.3%. The sequencing used whole blood, collected in connection with sensitization to the hapten diphenylcyclopropenone (DPC). These receptors came from a woman in her 50s with alopecia areata. Some clones in this sample may be carry-over from other donors' samples. Both conserved end residues are part of each CDR3.

TRBV6-2/TRBV6-3	TRBJ2-1	CASSYSMLLSSYNEQFF
TRBV4-3	TRBJ1-1	CASSQAGTGTEASF
TRBV18	TRBJ2-5	CASSPGRRETQYF
TRBV7-9	TRBJ1-6	CASSPRGGGYNSPLHF
TRBV5-1	TRBJ2-3	CASSSGRGGTDTQYF
TRBV7-9	TRBJ1-2	CASSLVPPNYGYTF
TRBV27	TRBJ2-2	CASSLSMAANTGELFF
TRBV28	TRBJ2-3	CASSLQGGGTDTQYF
TRBV4-3	TRBJ2-7	CASSPRWTGGSYEQYF
TRBV7-3	TRBJ2-1	CASSADPAGRYNEQFF
TRBV11-3	TRBJ2-1	CASSFGGQGNLREQFF
TRBV19	TRBJ1-2	CVSSIGTGPYYGYTF
TRBV2	TRBJ2-3	CARGIGTDTQYF
TRBV29-1	TRBJ2-5	CSVVRVPETQYF
TRBV28	TRBJ2-1	CASSLNSYNEQFF
TRBV2	TRBJ2-7	CASSERGQVSSYEQYF
TRBV7-8	TRBJ2-1	CASSLEPLKPYNEQFF
TRBV29-1	TRBJ2-4	CSVGEGGAKNIQYF
TRBV12-3/TRBV12-4	TRBJ2-3	CASSLAQSTDTQYF
TRBV5-4	TRBJ2-1	CASSLGGTSSYNEQFF
TRBV4-2	TRBJ1-6	CASSQITGGMNSPLHF
TRBV5-1	TRBJ2-1	CASSFTSGTQFF
TRBV7-2	TRBJ2-5	CASSFAMETQYF
TRBV6-1	TRBJ2-1	CASILLAEQFF
TRBV29-1	TRBJ2-1	CSARLAGRYNEQFF
TRBV2	TRBJ2-2	CASFPGLAGTGELFF
TRBV20-1	TRBJ2-7	CSAPTWGYQYEQYF
TRBV20-1	TRBJ1-1	CSFIIQSVNTEAFF
TRBV5-4	TRBJ2-2	CASSRNTGELFF
TRBV18	TRBJ2-7	CASSLSGVEQYF
TRBV19	TRBJ1-5	CASSTGAGSNQPQHF
TRBV4-3	TRBJ1-3	CASSQDGHSGNTIYF
TRBV6-6	TRBJ2-3	CASSYSGLAGSDTQYF
TRBV6-6	TRBJ2-7	CASLSAYEQYF